Following are 4 T cell receptor beta chains from one sample sequenced in a study of T cells in Graves' hyperthyroidism and ophthalmopathy. What was amplified from RNA transcripts were TCR beta CDR3 regions. RT-PCR in the first round (using the HTBI primer set) targeted the TCR CDR3. From the multiplex PCR reads, TCRdb called clonotypes with MiXCR, one entry per CDR3 protein. Of 96,000 or so distinct CDR3 sequences in the sample, over 50% are singletons; the top ten hold less than 30%. Specimen: blood. The receptors originated from a woman aged 35 to 49 with Graves' hyperthyroidism.

This chain connects TRBV29-1 to TRBJ2-7; D gene unclear. V gave up 5 bases and J gave up 2 bases, with 7 bases separating them. From germline, CDR1 is SQVTM and CDR2 ANQGSEA. The CDR3 is 11 amino acids. The CDR3 here is CSVKETYEQYF. CDR3 in DNA: TGCAGCGTTAAGGAGACCTACGAGCAGTACTTC.

In regard to this clonotype: The junction does not match germline at one end; this may be a read error. The chain uses TRBV20-1 and TRBJ1-1; D is unresolved. The CDR3 contains 10 residues. The germline CDR1 and CDR2 sequences are DFQATT and SNEGSKA (reference sequence). CDR3 in amino acids: CSASGDEAFF. CDR3 DNA sequence: TGCAGTGCTAGTGGAGATGAAGCCTTCTTT.

This clonotype occurred many times. The chain uses TRBV19 and TRBJ2-2, with a tentative D call TRBD2 (5 bases). Trimming removed 6 bases from V and 7 bases from J, with 18 bases in between. Germline lookup yields CDR1 LNHDA and CDR2 SQIVND (reference sequence). The CDR3 is 15 amino acids. In nucleotides, the CDR3 is TGTGCCAGTAGGGTGGTGAGACTACAAAACGGGGAGCTGTTTTTT. This sequence encodes CASRVVRLQNGELFF. Combining the CDR3 with reference TRBV19 and TRBJ2-2 gives the whole variable domain DGGITQSPKYLFRKEGQNVTLSCEQNLNHDAMYWYRQDPGQGLRLIYYSQIVNDFQKGDIAEGYSVSREKKESFPLTVTSAQKNPTAFYLCASRVVRLQNGELFFGEGSRLTVL.

This chain joins TRBV5-1 and TRBJ1-1; TRBD1 might be the D (5 bases). Trimming removed 7 bases from V and 3 bases from J, with 13 bases in between. This CDR3 is built from 13 residues. From germline, CDR1 is SGHRS and CDR2 YFSETQ. The CDR3 bases are TGCGCCAGCGGGTCCACAGGAGACACTGAAGCTTTCTTT. This encodes CASGSTGDTEAFF. The whole variable domain, filled in from reference TRBV5-1 and TRBJ1-1, reads KAGVTQTPRYLIKTRGQQVTLSCSPISGHRSVSWYQQTPGQGLQFLFEYFSETQRNKGNFPGRFSGRQFSNSRSEMNVSTLELGDSALYLCASGSTGDTEAFFGQGTRLTVV.